The clone carrying this TCR beta chain was detected many times. Its antigen is not identified. The source of the sample is a study of T cell repertoires in cytomegalovirus infection. As for the study in general: Through public TCR beta signatures, both CMV infection and matching HLA type were indicated. Study-level results: The cumulative frequency of public TCR beta families distinguished individuals who carried CMV together with the relevant HLA. Ex vivo responses were dominated by HLA-C-restricted CMV-specific TCR beta clonotypes.

TCRdb re-called the reads through MiXCR, storing one row per CDR3 protein. The sample records approximately 110,000 distinct CDR3 sequences, about 28% being singletons. The V segment lost 3 bases and the J segment 8 bases; nucleotides outside the gene matches: 6. This CDR3 spans 14 amino acids. From germline, CDR1 is DFQATT and CDR2 SNEGSKA (reference sequence). This chain connects TRBV20-1 to TRBJ2-1; 11 bases agree with TRBD1. Source: CD8+ T cells from cultured PBMCs, taken from culture after CMV antigen stimulation. This receptor was identified in a human donor in good health (CMV status not recorded). Some clones in this sample may be carry-over from other donors' samples. This chain's CDR3 is CSAREDRGRYEQFF. For the CDR3, the DNA is TGCAGTGCTAGGGAGGACAGGGGGCGTTATGAGCAGTTCTTC.